The clone carrying this TCR beta chain was seen at least ten times. This sample is drawn from a study of human T cells and chemical hapten exposure. Study-wide background: The upper back received 0.01% DPC by patch testing, with results read at 6 days. Per-sample TCR yields varied mainly from small pooled library volume differences.

In the library, unique molecular identifiers were attached to individual cDNA molecules. TCRdb itself ran the RACE reads through MiXCR, one entry per CDR3 protein. The sample shows around 120,000 distinct CDR3 sequences, about an eighth of them seen only once. CDR3 length: 14 residues. Germline V gene sequence: CDR1 MDHEN, CDR2 SYDVKM. V was pared by 5 bases and J by 2 bases, with 13 bases between. The time point here: patch test 1, 2 weeks after DPC sensitization. Treatment reported: therapeutic diphenylcyclopropenone sensitization with weekly scalp DPC. Blood, whole and unfractionated, served as the source for total RNA extraction.

V gene TRBV28 combines with J gene TRBJ2-7; the D call may be TRBD1 or TRBD2 (6 bases each). This sample comprised whole blood, obtained in connection with sensitization to the hapten diphenylcyclopropenone (DPC). The sequence was collected from a young man with alopecia areata. Some clones in this sample may be carry-over from other donors' samples. The CDR3: CASSIGGLTYEQYF. CDR3 in DNA: TGTGCCAGCAGTATAGGGGGACTTACCTACGAGCAGTACTTC.